The present TCR beta chain was sequenced within a study of cytomegalovirus exposure and HLA in healthy donors. Study-wide results and limits: DRB1 showed the most TCR associations and HLA-C the fewest in a later analysis, as rates varied by HLA locus. More clonal expansion characterized HLA-associated TCR beta chains than equally common others in a later analysis. Presence/absence analyses rested on an assumption that sequencing depth was roughly uniform across donors.

Germline values: CDR1 SGHDT, CDR2 YYEEEE. This CDR3 has 13 amino acids. V lost 0 bases, J lost 8 bases, and 11 bases lay in between. The primer mix had 60 Vbeta and 13 Jbeta primers. Some clones are missing from TCRdb's copy, which holds only in-frame ones; the method was immunoSEQ multiplex PCR. Among a few hundred thousand clones listed, roughly 70% were seen once. This clone has just a few counts. Its antigen remains unidentified. The receptor was derived from a woman in her thirties in good health and CMV-seronegative. This chain connects TRBV5-6 to TRBJ1-1; D remains unclear. Sequencing was carried out using PBMCs. CDR3 sequence: CASSLAGPAEAFF. The CDR3 DNA reads TGTGCCAGCAGCTTGGCTGGGCCCGCGGAAGCTTTCTTT. Full variable domain (rest looked up from reference TRBV5-6 and TRBJ1-1): DAGVTQSPTHLIKTRGQQVTLRCSPKSGHDTVSWYQQALGQGPQFIFQYYEEEERQRGNFPDRFSGHQFPNYSSELNVNALLLGDSALYLCASSLAGPAEAFFGQGTRLTVV.